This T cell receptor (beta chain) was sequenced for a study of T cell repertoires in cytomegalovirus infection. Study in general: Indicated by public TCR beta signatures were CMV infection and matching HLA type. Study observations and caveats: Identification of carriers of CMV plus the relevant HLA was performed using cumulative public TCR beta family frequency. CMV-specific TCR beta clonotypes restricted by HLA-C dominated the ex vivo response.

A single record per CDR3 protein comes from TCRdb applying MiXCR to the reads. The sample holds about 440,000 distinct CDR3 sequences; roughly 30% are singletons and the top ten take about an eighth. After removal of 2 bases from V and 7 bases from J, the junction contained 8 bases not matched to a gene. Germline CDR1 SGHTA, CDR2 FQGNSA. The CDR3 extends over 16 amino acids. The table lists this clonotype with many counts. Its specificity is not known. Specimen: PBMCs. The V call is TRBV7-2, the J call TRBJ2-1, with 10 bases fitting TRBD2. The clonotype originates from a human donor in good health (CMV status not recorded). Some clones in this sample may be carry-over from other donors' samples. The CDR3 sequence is CASSLLSSGGWNEQFF. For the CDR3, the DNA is TGTGCCAGCAGCTTACTTTCTAGCGGGGGCTGGAATGAGCAGTTCTTC.